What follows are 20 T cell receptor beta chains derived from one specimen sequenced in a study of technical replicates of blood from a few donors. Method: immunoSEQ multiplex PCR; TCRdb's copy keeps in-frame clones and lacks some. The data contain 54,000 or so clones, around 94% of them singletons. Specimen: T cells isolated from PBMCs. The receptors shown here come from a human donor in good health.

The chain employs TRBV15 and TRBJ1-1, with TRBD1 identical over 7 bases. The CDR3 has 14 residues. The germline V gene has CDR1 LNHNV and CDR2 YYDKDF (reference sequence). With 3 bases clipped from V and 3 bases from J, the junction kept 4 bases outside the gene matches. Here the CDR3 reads CATSSDRDHTEAFF. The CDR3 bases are TGTGCCACCAGCAGCGACAGGGACCACACTGAAGCTTTCTTT.

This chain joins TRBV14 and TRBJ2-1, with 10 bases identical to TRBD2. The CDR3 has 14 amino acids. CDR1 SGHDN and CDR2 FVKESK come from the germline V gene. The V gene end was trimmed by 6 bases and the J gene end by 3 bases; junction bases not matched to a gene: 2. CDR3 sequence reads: CASSRTSGYNEQFF. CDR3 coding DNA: TGTGCCAGCAGTCGGACTAGCGGCTACAATGAGCAGTTCTTC.

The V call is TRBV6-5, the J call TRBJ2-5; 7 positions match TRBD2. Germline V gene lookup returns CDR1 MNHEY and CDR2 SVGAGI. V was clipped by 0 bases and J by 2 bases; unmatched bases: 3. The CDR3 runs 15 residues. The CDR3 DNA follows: TGTGCCAGCAGTTACTCGCTAGCGGTACAAGAGACCCAGTACTTC. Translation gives CASSYSLAVQETQYF.

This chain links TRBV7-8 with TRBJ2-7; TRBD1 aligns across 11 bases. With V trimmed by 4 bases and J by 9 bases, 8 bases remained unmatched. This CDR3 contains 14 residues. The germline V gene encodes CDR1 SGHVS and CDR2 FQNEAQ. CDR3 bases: TGTGCCAGCAGCTCCCAGGACAGGGGGCCCGGGCAGTACTTC. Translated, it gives CASSSQDRGPGQYF.

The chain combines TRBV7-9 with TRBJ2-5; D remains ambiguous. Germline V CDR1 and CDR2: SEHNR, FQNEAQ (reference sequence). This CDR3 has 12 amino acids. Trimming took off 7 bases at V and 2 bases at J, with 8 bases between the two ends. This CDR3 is CASTARQETQYF. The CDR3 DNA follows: TGTGCCAGCACGGCTAGACAAGAGACCCAGTACTTC.

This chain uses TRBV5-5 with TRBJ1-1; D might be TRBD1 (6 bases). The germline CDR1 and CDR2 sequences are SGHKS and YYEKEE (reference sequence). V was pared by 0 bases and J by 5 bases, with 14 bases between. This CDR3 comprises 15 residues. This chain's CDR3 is CASSLDGGRDTEAFF. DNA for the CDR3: TGTGCCAGCAGCTTGGATGGGGGCAGGGATACTGAAGCTTTCTTT.

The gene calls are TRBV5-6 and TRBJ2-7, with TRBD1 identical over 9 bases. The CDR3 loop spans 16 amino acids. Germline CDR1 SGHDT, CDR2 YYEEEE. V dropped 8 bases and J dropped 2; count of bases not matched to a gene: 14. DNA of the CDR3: TGTGCCAGTCAGCGGGGACAGGGCTGGGTCACCTACGAGCAGTACTTC. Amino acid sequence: CASQRGQGWVTYEQYF.

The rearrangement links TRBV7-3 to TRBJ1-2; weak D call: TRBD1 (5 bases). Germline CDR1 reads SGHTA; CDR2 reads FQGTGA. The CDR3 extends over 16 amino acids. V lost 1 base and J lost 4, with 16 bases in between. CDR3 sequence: CASSLRSPGSGYGYTF. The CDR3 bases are TGTGCCAGCAGCTTAAGGAGTCCAGGGTCTGGCTATGGCTACACCTTC. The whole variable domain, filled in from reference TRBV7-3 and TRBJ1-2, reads GAGVSQTPSNKVTEKGKYVELRCDPISGHTALYWYRQSLGQGPEFLIYFQGTGAADDSGLPNDRFFAVRPEGSVSTLKIQRTERGDSAVYLCASSLRSPGSGYGYTFGSGTRLTVV.

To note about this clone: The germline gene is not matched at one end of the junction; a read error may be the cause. The CDR3 protein is CASSLDYYQYF. The DNA for the CDR3 is TGCGCCAGCAGTTTGGACTACTACCAGTACTTC. The chain combines TRBV5-1 with TRBJ2-5; TRBD2 might be the D (6 bases). The germline V gene encodes CDR1 SGHRS and CDR2 YFSETQ. The CDR3 consists of 11 residues.

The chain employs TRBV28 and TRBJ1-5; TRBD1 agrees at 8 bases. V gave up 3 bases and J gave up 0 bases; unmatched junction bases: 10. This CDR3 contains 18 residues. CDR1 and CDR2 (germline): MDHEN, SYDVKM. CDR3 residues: CASSFLGTGIYSNQPQHF. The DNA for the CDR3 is TGTGCCAGCAGTTTTCTTGGGACAGGCATTTATAGCAATCAGCCCCAGCATTTT.

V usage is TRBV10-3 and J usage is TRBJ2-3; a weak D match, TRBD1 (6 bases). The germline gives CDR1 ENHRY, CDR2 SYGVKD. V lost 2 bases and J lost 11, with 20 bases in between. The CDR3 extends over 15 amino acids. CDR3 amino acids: CAISEGALEDSRQYF. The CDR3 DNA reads TGTGCCATCAGTGAGGGCGCGCTCGAGGACAGCCGGCAGTATTTT.

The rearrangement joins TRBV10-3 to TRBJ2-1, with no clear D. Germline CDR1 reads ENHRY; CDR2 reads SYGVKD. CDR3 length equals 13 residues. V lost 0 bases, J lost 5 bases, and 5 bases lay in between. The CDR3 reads CAISESNDNEQFF. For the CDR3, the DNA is TGTGCCATCAGTGAGTCCAATGACAATGAGCAGTTCTTC.

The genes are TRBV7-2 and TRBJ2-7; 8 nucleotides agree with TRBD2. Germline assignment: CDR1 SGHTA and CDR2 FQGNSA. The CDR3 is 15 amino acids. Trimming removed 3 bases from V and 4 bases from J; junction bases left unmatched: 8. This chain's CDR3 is CASSFVGGGSYEQYF. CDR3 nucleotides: TGTGCCAGCAGCTTCGTGGGCGGGGGGAGTTACGAGCAGTACTTC.

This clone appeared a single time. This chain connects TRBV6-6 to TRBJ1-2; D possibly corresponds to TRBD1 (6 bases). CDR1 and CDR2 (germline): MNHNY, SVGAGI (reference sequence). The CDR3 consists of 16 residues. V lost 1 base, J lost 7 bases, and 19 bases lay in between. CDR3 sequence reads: CASSYFGQGSSFGYTF. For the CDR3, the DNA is TGTGCCAGCAGTTACTTTGGGCAGGGGAGTTCTTTTGGCTACACCTTC.

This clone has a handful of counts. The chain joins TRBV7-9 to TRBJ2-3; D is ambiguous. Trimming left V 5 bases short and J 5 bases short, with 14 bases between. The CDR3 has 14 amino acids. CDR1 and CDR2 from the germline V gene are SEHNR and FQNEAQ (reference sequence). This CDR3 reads CASSPRVGLDTQYF. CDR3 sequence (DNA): TGTGCCAGCAGCCCGAGAGTCGGGTTAGATACGCAGTATTTT.

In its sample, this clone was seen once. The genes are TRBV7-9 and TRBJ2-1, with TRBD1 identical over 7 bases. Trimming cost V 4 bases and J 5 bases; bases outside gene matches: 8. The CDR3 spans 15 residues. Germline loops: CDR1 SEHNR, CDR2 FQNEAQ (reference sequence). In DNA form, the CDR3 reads TGTGCCAGCAGCTCCTTTTCGGGACAGAACAATGAGCAGTTCTTC. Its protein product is CASSSFSGQNNEQFF.

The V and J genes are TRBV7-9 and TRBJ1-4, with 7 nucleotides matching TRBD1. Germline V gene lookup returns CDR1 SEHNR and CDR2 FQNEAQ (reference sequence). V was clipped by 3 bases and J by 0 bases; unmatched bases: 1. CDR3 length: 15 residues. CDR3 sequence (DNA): TGTGCCAGCAGCTTTACAGGGGCAACTAATGAAAAACTGTTTTTT. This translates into CASSFTGATNEKLFF. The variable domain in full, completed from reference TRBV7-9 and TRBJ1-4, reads DTGVSQNPRHKITKRGQNVTFRCDPISEHNRLYWYRQTLGQGPEFLTYFQNEAQLEKSRLLSDRFSAERPKGSFSTLEIQRTEQGDSAMYLCASSFTGATNEKLFFGSGTQLSVL.

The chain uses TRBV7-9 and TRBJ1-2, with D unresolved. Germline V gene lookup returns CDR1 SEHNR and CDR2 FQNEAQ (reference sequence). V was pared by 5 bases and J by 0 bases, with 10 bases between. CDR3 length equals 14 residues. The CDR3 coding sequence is TGTGCCAGCAGCAAAGCCACGGCTAACTATGGCTACACCTTC. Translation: CASSKATANYGYTF. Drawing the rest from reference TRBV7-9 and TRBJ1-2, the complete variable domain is DTGVSQNPRHKITKRGQNVTFRCDPISEHNRLYWYRQTLGQGPEFLTYFQNEAQLEKSRLLSDRFSAERPKGSFSTLEIQRTEQGDSAMYLCASSKATANYGYTFGSGTRLTVV.

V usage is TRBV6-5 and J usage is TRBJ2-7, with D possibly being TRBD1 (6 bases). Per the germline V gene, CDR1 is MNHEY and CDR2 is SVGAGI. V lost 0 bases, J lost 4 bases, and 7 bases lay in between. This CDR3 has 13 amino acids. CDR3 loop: CASSYSQGYEQYF. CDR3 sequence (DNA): TGTGCCAGCAGTTACTCACAGGGATACGAGCAGTACTTC.

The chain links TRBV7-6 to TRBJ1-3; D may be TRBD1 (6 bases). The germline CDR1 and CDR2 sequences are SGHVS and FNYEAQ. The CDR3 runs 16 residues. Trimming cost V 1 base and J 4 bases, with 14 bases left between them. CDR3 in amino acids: CASSLETGSGGNTIYF. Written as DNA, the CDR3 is TGTGCCAGCAGCTTAGAAACAGGGAGTGGGGGAAACACCATATATTTT.